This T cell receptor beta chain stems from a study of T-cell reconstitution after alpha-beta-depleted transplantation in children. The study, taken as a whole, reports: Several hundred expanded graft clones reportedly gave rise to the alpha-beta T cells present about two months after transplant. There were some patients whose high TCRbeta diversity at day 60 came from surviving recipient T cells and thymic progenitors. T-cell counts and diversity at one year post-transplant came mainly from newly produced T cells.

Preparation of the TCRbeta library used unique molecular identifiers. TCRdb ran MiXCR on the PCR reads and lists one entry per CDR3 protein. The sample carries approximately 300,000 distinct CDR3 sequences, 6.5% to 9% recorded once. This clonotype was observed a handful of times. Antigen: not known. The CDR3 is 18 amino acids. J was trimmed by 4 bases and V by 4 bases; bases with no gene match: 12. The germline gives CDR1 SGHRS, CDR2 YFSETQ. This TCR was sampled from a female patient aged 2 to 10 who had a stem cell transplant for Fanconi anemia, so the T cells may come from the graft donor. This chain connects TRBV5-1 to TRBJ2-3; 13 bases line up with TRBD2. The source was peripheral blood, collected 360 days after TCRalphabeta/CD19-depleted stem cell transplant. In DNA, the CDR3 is TGCGCCAGCAGCCGGGGCACGGGACTAGCGGGGTCCCCAGATACGCAGTATTTT. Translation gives CASSRGTGLAGSPDTQYF. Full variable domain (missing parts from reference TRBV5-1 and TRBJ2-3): KAGVTQTPRYLIKTRGQQVTLSCSPISGHRSVSWYQQTPGQGLQFLFEYFSETQRNKGNFPGRFSGRQFSNSRSEMNVSTLELGDSALYLCASSRGTGLAGSPDTQYFGPGTRLTVL.